Ten or more counts support the clone carrying this T cell receptor (beta chain). The antigen is not known. The data are from a study of regulatory T cells in long-lasting Graves disease. General study points: Exclusively peripheral blood, rather than thyroid tissue, was studied.

iRepertoire HTBI primers and Arm-PCR of CDR3 regions built TCR beta libraries. TCRdb itself ran the multiplex PCR reads through MiXCR, one entry per CDR3 protein. The data show over 350,000 distinct CDR3 sequences, with 15% seen just once and over 7.5% held by the top ten. Time point indicated: newly diagnosed GD, antithyroid drugs for less than 3 months. The authors made the TCR library using RNA they extracted from PBMCs. An endocrinology unit in Xi'an, China, supplied the patients. The CDR3 has 16 residues. V lost 6 bases and J lost 6, with 21 bases in between. Germline assignment: CDR1 MNHEY and CDR2 SMNVEV (reference sequence). These sequences were also reported in another study, on T cells in Graves' hyperthyroidism and ophthalmopathy. From that second work: Aged 18 to 65, the patients had hyperthyroidism that was newly diagnosed and had lasted under 2 months. Most thyroid clonotypes with frequency above 0.001 were detected in blood.

This chain links TRBV27 with TRBJ1-5, with D tentatively TRBD1 (6 bases). This TCR derives from a middle-aged woman with Graves disease. The sequences come from peripheral blood mononuclear cells (PBMCs), collected at new diagnosis, from a patient treated with antithyroid drugs. In DNA form, the CDR3 reads TGTGCCAGCAGCCCTAAGACAGGCCTGATTGGTCAGCCCCAGCATTTT. Translation gives CASSPKTGLIGQPQHF.